The clone carrying this TCR beta chain showed up many times. This sample stems from a study of blood T cell repertoires in COVID-19. Study at large: The origin of the acute and convalescent COVID-19 samples was the United States, Italy and Spain. From T cells, B-cell-depleted T cells, or PBMCs came the material, which was cDNA or gDNA.

Trimming cost V 6 bases and J 2 bases, with 14 bases left between them. CDR3 size: 15 residues. Germline V gene sequence: CDR1 MNHNY, CDR2 SVGAGI (reference sequence). Authors' analysis steps: Estimation of nucleated cell counts relied on the amplification of reference gene primers. Some clones are missing from TCRdb's copy, which holds only in-frame ones; the method was immunoSEQ multiplex PCR. From that table come the V and J calls and clone size; the DNA was used to work out D and trimming. The sample holds approximately 120,000 clones, 81% seen once. The chain employs TRBV6-6 and TRBJ1-5, with D perhaps TRBD1 (5 bases). Sequenced input: peripheral blood. The TCR originated in a human donor in a cohort sampled during active COVID-19. This chain's CDR3 is CASSFLGGGNQPQHF. Here the CDR3 DNA reads TGTGCCAGCAGCTTCCTCGGGGGAGGCAATCAGCCCCAGCATTTT.